This T cell receptor (beta chain) was observed in a study of response to subunit inactivated influenza vaccine. V lost 3 bases and J 5 bases, leaving 11 bases between the germline ends. CDR1 SEHNR and CDR2 FQNEAQ come from the germline V gene (reference sequence). The CDR3 is made up of 13 amino acids. TCRdb fed the RT-PCR reads into MiXCR, producing one record per CDR3 protein. The sample has about 500,000 distinct CDR3 sequences, 16% seen once. This clonotype was counted between two and nine times. This specimen was CD4+ T cells sorted from PBMCs, taken around 25 months after vaccination. The chain employs TRBV7-9 and TRBJ2-7; no firm D call. The sequence derives from a man between 50 and 70 years old who received an inactivated influenza vaccine. The CDR3 here is CASSFAGIHEQYF. DNA of the CDR3: TGTGCCAGCAGCTTCGCAGGTATCCACGAGCAGTACTTC.